The T cell receptor beta chain described here comes from a study of identical twins. Template switching, a step in the protocol, added a universal primer site, and cDNA carried unique molecular identifiers. One entry per CDR3 protein results from TCRdb running MiXCR on the 5' RACE reads. The sample records around 480,000 distinct CDR3 sequences, 14% being singletons. The CDR3 loop spans 15 amino acids. V was cut by 5 bases and J by 0 bases, with 12 bases left in between. The germline V gene has CDR1 SGHTA and CDR2 FQGNSA. These data are also associated with another study on yellow fever vaccine responses in identical twins.

The V call is TRBV7-2, the J call TRBJ2-3; D might be TRBD2 (6 bases). The origin of this receptor is a woman between 18 and 29 years old in good health. Sequencing was performed on CD4+ T cells sorted from blood. The CDR3 spells CASSLSGRSTDTQYF. CDR3 bases: TGTGCCAGCAGCCTTTCAGGGAGGAGCACAGATACGCAGTATTTT.